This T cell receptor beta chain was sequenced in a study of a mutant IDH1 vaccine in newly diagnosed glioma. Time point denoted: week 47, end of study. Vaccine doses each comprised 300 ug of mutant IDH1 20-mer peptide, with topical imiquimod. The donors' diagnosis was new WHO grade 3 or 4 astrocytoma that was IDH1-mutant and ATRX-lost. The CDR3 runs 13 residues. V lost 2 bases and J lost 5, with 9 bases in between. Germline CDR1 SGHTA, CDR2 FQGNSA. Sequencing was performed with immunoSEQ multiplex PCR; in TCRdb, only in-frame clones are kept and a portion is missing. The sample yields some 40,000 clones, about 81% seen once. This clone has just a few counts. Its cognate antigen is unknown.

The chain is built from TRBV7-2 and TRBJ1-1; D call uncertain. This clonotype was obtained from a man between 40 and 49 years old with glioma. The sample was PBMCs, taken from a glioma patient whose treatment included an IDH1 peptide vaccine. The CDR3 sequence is CASSLRYATEAFF. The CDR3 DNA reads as TGTGCCAGCAGCTTACGGTACGCTACTGAAGCTTTCTTT.